Following are 2 T cell receptor beta chains from one sample sequenced in a study of CD8+CD57+ T cells in acquired aplastic anemia. Both TCR beta VDJ combination and CDR3 sequence profiling were carried out. Genomic DNA was the template for this profiling. A single record per CDR3 protein comes from TCRdb applying MiXCR to the reads. The data show about 270,000 distinct CDR3 sequences, 50% to 70% seen once. The specimen sequenced was sorted CD4+, CD8+, or CD8+CD57+ T cells (not recorded which) from PBMCs. These receptor sequences come from a human donor with severe aplastic anemia or a healthy control (not recorded which).

The V and J genes are TRBV20-1 and TRBJ1-2; no clear D gene. The V end lost 0 bases, the J end lost 4 bases, and 9 bases lay between the germline ends. This CDR3 has 13 residues. Germline-derived CDR1 and CDR2 are DFQATT and SNEGSKA (reference sequence). The chain's CDR3 is CSAREGLGYGYTF. The DNA for the CDR3 is TGCAGTGCTAGAGAGGGTTTGGGCTATGGCTACACCTTC.

For the CDR3, the DNA is TGTGCCAGCAGCTTGGGACAGGGGACCTCCTACGAGCAGTACTTC. Its translation is CASSLGQGTSYEQYF. The chain carries TRBV7-6 and TRBJ2-7; 10 bases fit TRBD1. The CDR3 runs 15 residues. The germline V gene encodes CDR1 SGHVS and CDR2 FNYEAQ. With 3 bases clipped from V and 0 bases from J, the junction kept 2 bases outside the gene matches.